The following is a T cell receptor beta chain sequence with its context. Produced via immunoSEQ multiplex PCR; TCRdb's table is partial and in-frame only. Of 100,000 or so clones listed, around 90% were seen once; the top ten hold 0.95% to 1.5%. These data are taken from a study of T cell changes during pregnancy in multiple sclerosis. The CDR3 has 16 residues. V dropped 3 bases and J dropped 7; count of bases not matched to a gene: 10. Germline V gene lookup returns CDR1 SGDLS and CDR2 YYNGEE. The chain combines TRBV9 with TRBJ1-4, with TRBD1 matching 9 bases. The sample here was peripheral blood, taken in the second trimester of pregnancy. The sequence came from a female donor with multiple sclerosis, enrolled in a pregnancy study. The CDR3 is CASSAPETGGSEKLFF. In nucleotides, the CDR3 is TGTGCCAGCAGCGCCCCCGAGACAGGGGGAAGTGAAAAACTGTTTTTT.